This T cell receptor beta chain was found in a study of blood T cell repertoires in COVID-19. Across the whole study: Collection of acute and convalescent COVID-19 samples took place in the United States, Italy and Spain. Sample material is recorded as cDNA or gDNA derived from T cells, B-cell-depleted T cells, or PBMCs.

Original processing methods: Reference gene primer amplification yielded estimated nucleated cell counts. Sequenced by immunoSEQ multiplex PCR; TCRdb stores in-frame clones only, minus some. Clone size and the V and J calls come from that table; the DNA yielded D and trimming. The sample records 200,000 to 250,000 clones, under 90% being singletons. This CDR3 has 15 residues. Trimming took 4 bases from V and 3 from J; bases not matched to a gene: 6. Germline values: CDR1 SEHNR, CDR2 FQNEAQ (reference sequence). The TCR sequence derives from a woman over 75 with active or convalescent COVID-19. Sequencing used peripheral blood. The V call is TRBV7-9, the J call TRBJ2-1; 7 bases agree with TRBD2. The CDR3 loop reads CASSSDSGYYNEQFF. DNA of the CDR3: TGTGCCAGCAGCTCAGATAGCGGGTACTACAATGAGCAGTTCTTC.